This T cell receptor (beta chain) appears in the sequencing data of a study of cytomegalovirus exposure and HLA in healthy donors (dated by TCRdb to 2015 to 2018). General notes on the study: In an earlier analysis of 450 to 750 of the donors, about 270 Gb of sequence data and about 110 million unique TCR beta sequences from 180 million or so T cells were reported. On average, approximately 250,000 unique TCR beta nucleotide sequences were sequenced per donor among some 430 genotyped donors of the cohort, with about 17% of those sequences being non-productive. The T cell repertoires of around 730 subjects were profiled by immunosequencing and related to cytomegalovirus serostatus. Typing coverage differed by locus: A, B, C, DRB1 and DQB1 were typed in roughly 620-630 donors, DQA1 in about 500, DPA1 in 600 to 610, and DPB1 in approximately 450. The study aimed to test whether signatures of past pathogen exposure could be identified by cataloging public T cell receptors. The study combined high-throughput TCR immunosequencing, statistical association of individual TCRs with disease status, and machine learning to predict cytomegalovirus infection status. To decide whether each TCR beta V gene segment behaved as functional or pseudogenic, an earlier analysis of fewer than 750 of the donors relied on high-throughput TCR beta sequencing. In a later analysis, previously published TCR beta repertoires from 500 to 750 donors were re-analyzed and high-resolution HLA genotyping was added so that TCR occurrence patterns could be studied. A later genetic analysis took genome-wide SNP genotypes for about three fifths of the 666 donors and used that subset as a discovery cohort. In addition to the first cohort of 666 subjects, a separate validation cohort of about 120 different subjects was used. Of the 398 genotyped donors, about 80% fell in the genetic ancestry cluster associated with self-reported Caucasian donors. Roughly 300 gigabases of sequencing data and around 80 million unique TCR sequences made up an early release that covered 500 to 700 HLA-typed donors. Both class I and class II loci were covered by HLA typing, at four-digit resolution. Alongside the repertoire data, information on donor age, sex, ethnicity and CMV serostatus was compiled. Roughly five DR-DQ haplotypes were treated as single units for association and clustering because of strong linkage in the cohort. Every discovery cohort repertoire had been produced on one sequencing platform. Rather than using new phenotypic data, the later analysis identified candidate immune exposures from TCR beta sequences and from how often those sequences occurred across donors.

The cohort consisted of some 730 healthy bone marrow donors. All cohort members were sampled while nominally healthy, although unrecorded immune exposures were likely present. The donor tested CMV seronegative, placing the donor among the 300 to 400 seronegative members of the cohort. A peripheral blood sample was collected from each donor, and TCR beta sequencing was performed on peripheral blood mononuclear cells. Genomic DNA extraction from the blood cell samples was performed with the Qiagen DNeasy Blood Extraction Kit. For CDR1 and CDR2, the germline V gene (reference sequence) lists LNHDA and SQIVND. Trimming takes 3 bases from V and 3 bases from J, and the germline ends sit 14 bases apart. From the cysteine through the phenylalanine, the CDR3 covers 15 amino acids. Only the CDR3 portion is preserved as DNA: 45 bases, with reading frame beginning at the first base. As to this clone: Its antigen remains undetermined. No per-base quality is available; no much larger clone lies one base away.

The paper's findings and limits, for the study overall: The classifier was reported to diagnose cytomegalovirus status with high specificity and sensitivity in both the original cohort and the validation cohort. Sequencing depth was assumed to be roughly uniform across donors in the presence/absence analyses, though that assumption may not hold. In vitro tests confirmed that a few of the cytomegalovirus-associated TCR beta chains recognize cytomegalovirus antigens. Specific HLA alleles were associated with 16,951 TCR beta sequences at a false discovery rate of 0.05 in a later analysis. In the study, 150 to 200 TCR beta chains were listed as associated with cytomegalovirus. Because some donors lacked HLA typing at each locus, the association tests relied only on the typed subset. The earlier analysis of some 540 of the donors excluded some 15 rarely observed V segments, including chromosome 9 orphons, because counts were too low. The authors suggested that the approach could potentially be extended to other disease states and immunological phenotypes. Most CMV-associated TCR beta chains appeared to be HLA-restricted in a later analysis, and the HLA associations seemed to be driven largely by CMV exposure. Assigning TCR associations to individual alleles was difficult when HLA alleles, especially DR and DQ, strongly co-occurred. The cohort was sequenced for TCR beta chains only, and without alpha or paired-chain data the features that could be detected were limited. Broadly in line with IMGT annotations, most TCR beta V segments showed up in productive rearrangements about 87% or about 30% of the time in an earlier analysis of under 700 of the donors. Several of the top co-occurrence clusters appeared to be linked to parvovirus B19, influenza, CMV and Epstein-Barr virus, according to a later analysis. Linkage disequilibrium might explain the correlated functional status among segregating V segments, but an unknown experimental factor could not be ruled out. In a later analysis, HLA-associated TCR beta chains showed more clonal expansion and lower generation probabilities than non-associated chains that were equally common. An association between a missense DCLRE1C variant and V-gene and J-gene trimming of TCR beta chains was found in a later genetic analysis and replicated in an independent cohort. Across donors, most TCR sequences were observed very rarely, whereas some public TCRs were present in many individuals. In a later analysis, the rate of TCR association differed among HLA loci, with DRB1 alleles having the most associated TCRs and HLA-C alleles having the fewest. A further reported finding was that TCR beta sequences accurately predicted the HLA-A and HLA-B alleles for most subjects in the first cohort. Compared with the roughly 710-donor mean, donors in an Asian-associated ancestry cluster had fewer N-insertions in productive TCRs, according to a later genetic analysis. The only immune exposure information available for the cohort was CMV serostatus. A cluster of highly shared sequence variants was judged likely to represent a technical artifact of the sequencing pipeline. The 87-base-pair reads could not distinguish some IMGT-functional V segments, including TRBV6-2 and TRBV6-3, so those segments were excluded.

Library creation used the immunoSEQ multiplex PCR assay. For the multiplex PCR, a mixture combining 60 forward primers for TCR Vbeta segments and 13 reverse primers for TCR Jbeta segments was used. The CDR3 region of rearranged TCR beta genes was amplified from genomic DNA with a multiplex PCR assay. The amplified TCR beta libraries were sequenced on the Illumina HiSeq System as 87-base-pair reads. In the original analysis: A later analysis tallied 80 million to 95 million unique TCR beta chains across the roughly 610 repertoires, and around 12 million of those chains were shared by two or more donors. Raw reads were error-corrected and collapsed into unique sequences by a nearest-neighbor algorithm in which closely related sequences were merged to remove PCR and sequencing errors. CDR3 sequences were aligned to IMGT reference sequences to assign V, D and J gene segments. Each retained sequence needed at least a six-nucleotide match to both a V gene segment and a J gene segment. A rearrangement was called productive if the CDR3 had no stop codons and remained in frame with V and J, and every other rearrangement was called non-productive. Following IMGT convention, CDR3 was defined as the stretch from the second conserved V-encoded cysteine to the conserved J-encoded phenylalanine. The earlier analysis of more than 450 of the donors excluded sequences that lacked an unambiguous match to a single V gene segment. An earlier analysis of several hundred of the donors called V segments functional above 56.7% productive rearrangements and segregating when the between-donor standard deviation exceeded 5%. A statistical classification framework was developed to diagnose cytomegalovirus status using the catalog of TCR beta chain sequences. V and J gene assignment, in a later analysis, came from comparing TCR nucleotide sequences with IMGT/GENE-DB human TR gene sequences. A later analysis assigned CDR3 sequences and most-parsimonious VDJ recombination scenarios with the TCRdist pipeline. In a later analysis, each TCR beta chain was defined by its CDR3 amino acid sequence together with its V-gene family, and reads lacking a unique V-gene family were excluded. To address suspected cross-contamination and a sequencing artifact, a later analysis removed approximately 600 highly shared, low-generation-probability nucleotide sequences. In a later analysis, a clonal expansion index was calculated for each public chain from normalized within-repertoire ranks of inferred template counts. In a later analysis, generation probabilities were computed with a VDJ recombination model fitted to out-of-frame rearrangements, and the resulting probabilities were checked against IGoR. A later analysis scored TCR-TCR, TCR-HLA and TCR-CMV co-occurrence with hypergeometric tests, applying a repertoire-size bias correction to TCR pairs. A later analysis estimated false discovery rates by permuting HLA or CMV assignments 20 times. In a later analysis, co-occurring TCRs were grouped using DBSCAN, with TCRdist sequence similarity added in when clustering inside HLA-allele-positive subsets. Co-occurrence clustering excluded repertoires with fewer than 30,000 or more than 120,000 public chains, plus five with anomalous nucleotide sharing. As stored in TCRdb, this immuneACCESS dataset retains in-frame rearrangements with V and J assigned. A fraction of the clones does not appear; measured against another copy, unresolved V genes explain less than half of the discrepancy, and the remainder lacks a known reason. V, J and clone size reflect that table, while D and trimming were determined from the DNA. The sample data list over 100,000 clones, and roughly 80% of these were observed just once. In total, the top ten clones hold roughly 1.8% of the sample.

This receptor was taken from a woman aged 40 to 50 in good health and CMV-seronegative. Sequencing input: PBMCs. This receptor chain uses TRBV19 and TRBJ1-2, with TRBD1 tentatively as D gene (6 bases match). The base sequence is TGTGCCAGTAGTATCGAACGGGGGGCGGACTATGGCTACACCTTC. This translates into CASSIERGADYGYTF.